The text below deals with one T cell receptor beta chain. This clone was seen only a few times. No antigen is known for it. Base quality data are lacking; no much larger clone is found one base away. This record comes from a study of cytomegalovirus exposure and HLA in healthy donors (dated by TCRdb to about 2017). For the wider study: In an earlier analysis of 587 of the donors, about 270 Gb of sequence data and just under 120 million unique TCR beta sequences from roughly 200 million T cells were reported. The study aimed to test whether signatures of past pathogen exposure could be identified by cataloging public T cell receptors. Among the roughly 370 genotyped donors, approximately 76% belonged to the genetic ancestry cluster associated with self-reported Caucasian donors. Rather than using new phenotypic data, the later analysis identified candidate immune exposures from TCR beta sequences and from how often those sequences occurred across donors. A later analysis re-analyzed previously published TCR beta repertoires from several hundred donors and added high-resolution HLA genotyping to study TCR occurrence patterns. A handful of DR-DQ haplotypes were handled as single units for association and clustering because linkage in the cohort was strong. A separate validation cohort of approximately 130 different subjects was used in addition to the roughly 670-subject first cohort. To predict cytomegalovirus infection status, the study combined high-throughput TCR immunosequencing, statistical association of individual TCRs with disease status, and machine learning. Alongside the repertoire data, information on donor age, sex, ethnicity and CMV serostatus was compiled. Class I and class II HLA loci were covered by the typing at four-digit resolution. Across around 400 genotyped donors of the cohort, an average of about 240,000 unique TCR beta nucleotide sequences per donor were sequenced, and roughly 20% of those sequences were non-productive. Typing coverage varied by locus: about 620-630 donors for A, B, C, DRB1 and DQB1; 500 to 550 for DQA1; more than 600 for DPA1; around 450 for DPB1. About 300 gigabases of sequencing data and approximately 91 million unique TCR sequences made up an early release that covered 640 HLA-typed donors. To decide whether each TCR beta V gene segment behaved as functional or pseudogenic, an earlier analysis of some 540 of the donors relied on high-throughput TCR beta sequencing. The T cell repertoires of several hundred subjects were profiled by immunosequencing and related to cytomegalovirus serostatus. All discovery cohort repertoires had been generated on a single sequencing platform. Genome-wide SNP genotypes for about 60% of the roughly 670 donors were used in a later genetic analysis, which treated that subset as a discovery cohort.

The paper's findings and limits, for the study overall: A later analysis reported that several top co-occurrence clusters appeared linked to parvovirus B19, influenza, CMV and Epstein-Barr virus. In an earlier analysis of approximately 590 of the donors, most TCR beta V segments were observed in productive rearrangements about 87% or about 30% of the time, broadly matching IMGT annotations. Assigning TCR associations to individual alleles was difficult when HLA alleles, especially DR and DQ, strongly co-occurred. A cluster of highly shared sequence variants was judged likely to be a technical artifact of the sequencing pipeline. Most TCR sequences were observed very rarely across donors, whereas some public TCRs were present in many individuals. The classifier was reported to diagnose cytomegalovirus status with high specificity and sensitivity in both the original cohort and the validation cohort. In the study, 150 to 200 TCR beta chains were listed as associated with cytomegalovirus. The authors suggested that the approach could potentially be extended to other disease states and immunological phenotypes. In this cohort, only TCR beta chains were sequenced, and detectable features were limited by the absence of alpha or paired-chain data. At a false discovery rate of 0.05, a later analysis linked around 15,000 TCR beta sequences to specific HLA alleles. Some IMGT-functional V segments, including TRBV6-2 and TRBV6-3, could not be distinguished by the 87-base-pair reads and were therefore excluded. A later genetic analysis reported fewer N-insertions in productive TCRs among donors in an Asian-associated ancestry cluster than the roughly 670-donor mean. In a later genetic analysis, a missense DCLRE1C variant was associated with V-gene and J-gene trimming of TCR beta chains, and the association was replicated in an independent cohort. Compared with equally common non-associated chains, HLA-associated TCR beta chains in a later analysis were more clonally expanded and had lower generation probabilities. CMV serostatus was the only immune exposure information available for the cohort. A later analysis found that TCR association rates varied across HLA loci, with DRB1 alleles showing the most associated TCRs and HLA-C alleles the fewest. A further reported finding was that TCR beta sequences accurately predicted the HLA-A and HLA-B alleles for most subjects in the first cohort. Linkage disequilibrium might explain the correlated functional status among segregating V segments, but an unknown experimental factor could not be excluded. Because counts were too low, about 18 rarely observed V segments, including chromosome 9 orphons, were excluded from the earlier analysis of under 650 of the donors. In vitro tests confirmed that three of the cytomegalovirus-associated TCR beta chains recognize cytomegalovirus antigens. The presence/absence analyses assumed that sequencing depth was roughly uniform across donors, and that assumption may not be true. According to a later analysis, most CMV-associated TCR beta chains appeared to be HLA-restricted, and the HLA associations seemed to be driven largely by CMV exposure. Because HLA typing was unavailable for some donors at each locus, only the typed subset was used in association tests.

The cohort was made up of under 800 healthy bone marrow donors. Cohort members were all nominally healthy when sampled, although unrecorded immune exposures were likely present. The donor tested CMV seropositive, placing the donor among the 289 seropositive members of the cohort. A peripheral blood sample was collected from each donor, and TCR beta sequencing was performed on peripheral blood mononuclear cells. The Qiagen DNeasy Blood Extraction Kit was used to extract genomic DNA from the blood cell samples. The CDR3 runs 14 amino acids, cysteine and phenylalanine included. The read is trimmed to its CDR3 DNA, 42 bases read in frame from base 1. In the germline V gene, CDR1 corresponds to SNHLY and CDR2 to FYNNEI. V is reduced by 4 bases and J by 3 bases, leaving a spacing of 12 bases between them. The library was prepared using the immunoSEQ multiplex PCR assay. For the multiplex PCR, a mixture combining 60 forward primers for TCR Vbeta segments and 13 reverse primers for TCR Jbeta segments was used. A multiplex PCR assay on genomic DNA amplified the CDR3 region of rearranged TCR beta genes. Amplified TCR beta libraries were sequenced as 87-base-pair reads on the Illumina HiSeq System. On the authors' methods: A later analysis tallied 80 million to 95 million unique TCR beta chains across the 700 or so repertoires, and around 12 million of those chains were shared by two or more donors. Raw reads were error-corrected and collapsed into unique sequences by a nearest-neighbor algorithm in which closely related sequences were merged to remove PCR and sequencing errors. To assign V, D and J gene segments, CDR3 sequences were aligned to IMGT reference sequences. For a sequence to be retained, a match of at least six nucleotides was required to both a V gene segment and a J gene segment. Rearrangements were classified as productive when the CDR3 lacked stop codons and remained in frame with V and J, and all other rearrangements were classified as non-productive. Following IMGT convention, CDR3 was defined as the stretch from the second conserved V-encoded cysteine to the conserved J-encoded phenylalanine. Sequences without an unambiguous match to a single V gene segment were excluded from the earlier analysis of about 600 of the donors. An earlier analysis of several hundred of the donors called V segments functional above 56.7% productive rearrangements and segregating when the between-donor standard deviation exceeded 5%. To diagnose cytomegalovirus status from the catalog of TCR beta chain sequences, a statistical classification framework was built. A later analysis assigned V and J genes by comparing TCR nucleotide sequences with IMGT/GENE-DB human TR gene sequences. The TCRdist pipeline was used in a later analysis to assign CDR3 sequences and most-parsimonious VDJ recombination scenarios. In a later analysis, every TCR beta chain was defined by the combination of its CDR3 amino acid sequence and its V-gene family, and reads without a unique V-gene family were dropped. To address suspected cross-contamination and a sequencing artifact, a later analysis removed around 590 highly shared, low-generation-probability nucleotide sequences. A later analysis calculated a clonal expansion index for each public chain from normalized within-repertoire ranks of inferred template counts. In a later analysis, generation probabilities were computed with a VDJ recombination model fitted to out-of-frame rearrangements, and the resulting probabilities were checked against IGoR. In a later analysis, TCR-TCR, TCR-HLA and TCR-CMV co-occurrence was scored with hypergeometric tests, and a repertoire-size bias correction was applied to TCR pairs. False discovery rates were estimated in a later analysis by permuting HLA or CMV assignments 20 times. In a later analysis, co-occurring TCRs were grouped using DBSCAN, and TCRdist sequence similarity was added for clustering within HLA-allele-positive subsets. Repertoires with fewer than 30,000 or more than 120,000 public chains were left out of co-occurrence clustering, as were four to six repertoires with anomalous nucleotide sharing. In its TCRdb copy, this immuneACCESS table keeps in-frame sequences only and misses some clones. Where compared with another copy, unresolved V genes explain less than half of these, and the others have no known cause. That table furnishes V, J and clone size, whereas the DNA furnished D and trimming. Counted in this sample were approximately 190,000 clones; just under 70% of them appeared once. Jointly, the top ten make up 2.6% of the sample.

In this chain, TRBV2 is recombined with TRBJ1-2, with TRBD1 tentatively as D gene (5 bases match). Sequences were obtained from PBMCs. This clonotype originated in a man aged 40-55 years in good health and CMV-seropositive. Here the CDR3 is given as CASSVGVLDYGYTF. The sequence in DNA is TGTGCCAGCAGTGTAGGGGTACTGGACTATGGCTACACCTTC. The entire variable domain, with the stretches around the CDR3 drawn from the reference TRBV2 and TRBJ1-2 proteins, is EPEVTQTPSHQVTQMGQEVILRCVPISNHLYFYWYRQILGQKVEFLVSFYNNEISEKSEIFDDQFSVERPDGSNFTLKIRSTKLEDSAMYFCASSVGVLDYGYTFGSGTRLTVV.